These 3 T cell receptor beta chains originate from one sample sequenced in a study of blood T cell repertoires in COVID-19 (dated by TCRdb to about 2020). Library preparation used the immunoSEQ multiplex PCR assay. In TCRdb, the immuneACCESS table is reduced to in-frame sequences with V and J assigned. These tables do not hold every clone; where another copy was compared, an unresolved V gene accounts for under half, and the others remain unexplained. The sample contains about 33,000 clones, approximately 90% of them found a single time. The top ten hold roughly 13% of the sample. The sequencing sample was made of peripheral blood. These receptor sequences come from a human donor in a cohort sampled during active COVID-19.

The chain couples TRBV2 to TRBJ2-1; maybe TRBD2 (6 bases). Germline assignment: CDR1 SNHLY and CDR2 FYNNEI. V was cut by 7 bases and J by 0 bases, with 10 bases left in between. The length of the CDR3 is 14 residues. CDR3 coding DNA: TGTGCCAGCAAGCGGGTTCCCTCCTACAATGAGCAGTTCTTC. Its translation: CASKRVPSYNEQFF.

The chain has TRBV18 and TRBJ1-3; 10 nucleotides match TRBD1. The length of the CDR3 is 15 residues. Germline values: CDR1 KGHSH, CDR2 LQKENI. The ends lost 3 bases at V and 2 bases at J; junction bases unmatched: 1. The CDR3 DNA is TGTGCCAGCTCACCCGGACAGGGGGCTGGAAACACCATATATTTT. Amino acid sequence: CASSPGQGAGNTIYF.

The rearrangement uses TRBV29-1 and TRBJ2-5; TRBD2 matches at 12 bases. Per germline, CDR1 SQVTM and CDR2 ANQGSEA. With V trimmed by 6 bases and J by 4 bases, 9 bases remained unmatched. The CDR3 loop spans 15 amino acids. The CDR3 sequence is CSVAFGLAGRETQYF. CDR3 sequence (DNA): TGCAGCGTGGCCTTTGGACTAGCGGGAAGAGAGACCCAGTACTTC.